Listed below are T cell receptor beta chains from one sample, sequenced in a study. TCRdb re-called the RT-PCR reads through MiXCR, storing one row per CDR3 protein. The data contain more than 550,000 distinct CDR3 sequences, approximately 15% of them singletons. Input material: memory CD4+ T cells from blood. The receptors stem from a female donor in good health, serving as a healthy control. The CDR3 runs from the conserved cysteine through the conserved F or W. Each record gives: V gene, clone size, J gene, D gene, CDR3 DNA, CDR3 protein. D genes are given only for firm matches. Size is stated for part of the rows, as once, few or many counts, or as a class when the clone is expanded.

V: TRBV7-8; size: NA; J: TRBJ1-5; D: NA; DNA: TGTGCCAGCAGCTTAGCTAACGTGGGTCAGCCCCAGCATTTT; CDR3: CASSLANVGQPQHF
V: TRBV5-1; size: NA; J: TRBJ1-1; D: TRBD1; DNA: TGCGCCAGCCATAAGCAACCAGGGGGCGCCACTGAAGCTTTCTTT; CDR3: CASHKQPGGATEAFF
V: TRBV18; size: NA; J: TRBJ2-2; D: NA; DNA: TGTGCCAGCTCACCACGGGGGGCTGCCAACACCGGGGAGCTGTTTTTT; CDR3: CASSPRGAANTGELFF
V: TRBV5-1; size: NA; J: TRBJ2-2; D: NA; DNA: TGCGCCAGCAGCTTGGTTACCCCCGGGATCACCGGGGAGCTGTTTTTT; CDR3: CASSLVTPGITGELFF
V: TRBV6-6; size: many; J: TRBJ1-2; D: NA; DNA: TGTGCCAGCACCGCAGGCTCGGGAGGTGGCTACACCTTC; CDR3: CASTAGSGGGYTF
V: TRBV15; size: few; J: TRBJ2-5; D: NA; DNA: TGTGCCACCAGCCCCCGATACCAAGAGACCCAGTACTTC; CDR3: CATSPRYQETQYF
V: TRBV6-2/TRBV6-3; size: few; J: TRBJ2-3; D: TRBD2; DNA: TGTGCCAGCAGTTACCGGCGAGGGACTAGCGGGAGGGTAGATACGCAGTATTTT; CDR3: CASSYRRGTSGRVDTQYF
V: TRBV18; size: few; J: TRBJ1-1; D: TRBD1; DNA: TGTGCCAGCTCACCACTGGGGACAGGGGCGAACACTGAAGCTTTCTTT; CDR3: CASSPLGTGANTEAFF
V: TRBV5-1; size: few; J: TRBJ1-2; D: NA; DNA: TGCGCCAGCAGCCTGGTTCCGGGGCTCTCAAAATATGGCTACACCTTC; CDR3: CASSLVPGLSKYGYTF
V: TRBV5-1; size: many; J: TRBJ2-3; D: TRBD2; DNA: TGCGCCAGCAGCTACGGGACTAGCGGGGGAGATACGCAGTATTTT; CDR3: CASSYGTSGGDTQYF
V: TRBV29-1; size: many; J: TRBJ2-2; D: TRBD1; DNA: TGCAGCGTTGGGAACAGGGGGAACACCGGGGAGCTGTTTTTT; CDR3: CSVGNRGNTGELFF
V: TRBV24-1; size: NA; J: TRBJ2-3; D: NA; DNA: TGTGCCACCAGTTTATCCCGGGACACCCGCACAGATACGCAGTATTTT; CDR3: CATSLSRDTRTDTQYF
V: TRBV3-1; size: few; J: TRBJ2-7; D: NA; DNA: TGTGCCACTTCCTCGGGCAGGGACTACGAGCAGTACTTC; CDR3: CATSSGRDYEQYF
V: TRBV27; size: few; J: TRBJ2-7; D: TRBD2; DNA: TGTGCCAGCAGTCTGGGACTACCCATTTTGGAGCAGTACTTC; CDR3: CASSLGLPILEQYF
V: TRBV10-3; size: NA; J: TRBJ1-1; D: NA; DNA: TGTGCCATCTGCAGAGAAGGGGTGGGCACTGAAGCTTTCTTT; CDR3: CAICREGVGTEAFF
V: TRBV20-1; size: NA; J: TRBJ1-1; D: NA; DNA: TGCAGTGCTCCCCGTGGGGGTGGGACTGAAGCTTTCTTT; CDR3: CSAPRGGGTEAFF
V: TRBV6-1; size: few; J: TRBJ2-2; D: NA; DNA: TGTGCCAGCAGTCATCAGGTTTTAGTTGGCACCGGGGAGCTGTTTTTT; CDR3: CASSHQVLVGTGELFF
V: TRBV6-2/TRBV6-3; size: NA; J: TRBJ2-1; D: NA; DNA: TGTGCCAGCAGTCGCCGGGACGGTGCCTACAATGAGCAGTTCTTC; CDR3: CASSRRDGAYNEQFF
V: TRBV20-1; size: few; J: TRBJ2-5; D: NA; DNA: TGCAGTGCCCGGAGGGGATTCCAAGAGACCCAGTACTTC; CDR3: CSARRGFQETQYF
V: TRBV29-1; size: NA; J: TRBJ1-1; D: NA; DNA: TGCAGCGTTGAAGATCTGGGGGCCGCTTTCTTT; CDR3: CSVEDLGAAFF
V: TRBV29-1; size: few; J: TRBJ1-1; D: NA; DNA: TGCAGCGGAATAGAGGGCACTGAAGCTTTCTTT; CDR3: CSGIEGTEAFF
V: TRBV19; size: once; J: TRBJ2-7; D: TRBD1; DNA: TGTGCCAGTAGTATGGTCGGACAGGGGACCTACGAGCAGTACTTC; CDR3: CASSMVGQGTYEQYF
V: TRBV12-5; size: NA; J: TRBJ2-2; D: NA; DNA: TGTGCTAGTGGGCAGGGTGCTGGGGTCGGGGAGCTGTTTTTT; CDR3: CASGQGAGVGELFF
V: TRBV7-2; size: NA; J: TRBJ2-3; D: TRBD2; DNA: TGTGCCAGCACCGAGGAAAGCGGGGTAGATACGCAGTATTTT; CDR3: CASTEESGVDTQYF
V: TRBV18; size: few; J: TRBJ1-1; D: NA; DNA: TGTGCCAGCACCCCAAGAGTTGTGGGGGGAGGCACTGAAGCTTTCTTT; CDR3: CASTPRVVGGGTEAFF
V: TRBV28; size: NA; J: TRBJ2-3; D: NA; DNA: TGTGCCAGCAGTTCTTGGACTCCAGTGAGAGATACGCAGTATTTT; CDR3: CASSSWTPVRDTQYF
V: TRBV12-3/TRBV12-4; size: many; J: TRBJ2-1; D: TRBD2; DNA: TGTGCCAGCAGCTTGACTAGCGGGAGGGCCCGGGGCAATGAGCAGTTCTTC; CDR3: CASSLTSGRARGNEQFF
V: TRBV9; size: NA; J: TRBJ1-2; D: NA; DNA: TGTGCCAGCAGCCCCAGTTCGTTCTATGGCTACACCTTC; CDR3: CASSPSSFYGYTF
V: TRBV6-2/TRBV6-3; size: few; J: TRBJ2-5; D: TRBD2; DNA: TGTGCCAGCAGGCCGGGACTAGCGGTGCCCGCGGAGACCCAGTACTTC; CDR3: CASRPGLAVPAETQYF
V: TRBV7-2; size: NA; J: TRBJ1-2; D: NA; DNA: TGTGCCAGCAGCCTGATGCCAGGCTACACCTTC; CDR3: CASSLMPGYTF
V: TRBV29-1; size: many; J: TRBJ2-6; D: NA; DNA: TGCAGCGTTGAAGATTGGGGGGTAGGGGCCAACGTCCTGACTTTC; CDR3: CSVEDWGVGANVLTF
V: TRBV6-2/TRBV6-3; size: NA; J: TRBJ2-7; D: TRBD1; DNA: TGTGCCAGCAGGTCCGGGACAGGGTTGTACGAGCAGTACTTC; CDR3: CASRSGTGLYEQYF
V: TRBV28; size: many; J: TRBJ2-3; D: NA; DNA: TGTGCCAGCAGCACAGGGAAGGATACGCAGTATTTT; CDR3: CASSTGKDTQYF
V: TRBV28; size: NA; J: TRBJ1-3; D: TRBD1; DNA: TGTGCCAGCAGTCCACCTGGACAGGGAGTCGGAAACACCATATATTTT; CDR3: CASSPPGQGVGNTIYF
V: TRBV18; size: NA; J: TRBJ2-2; D: NA; DNA: TGTGCCAGCCAAAGCAGGGCTGAATCGAACACCGGGGAGCTGTTTTTT; CDR3: CASQSRAESNTGELFF
V: TRBV28; size: NA; J: TRBJ2-1; D: TRBD2; DNA: TGTGCCAGCAGTCGTCTAGCGGGAGGCCTCTACAATGAGCAGTTCTTC; CDR3: CASSRLAGGLYNEQFF
V: TRBV20-1; size: NA; J: TRBJ2-3; D: TRBD2; DNA: TGCAGTGCATCTGGACTAGCGGGAGGGGGGTTGGGGACAGATACGCAGTATTTT; CDR3: CSASGLAGGGLGTDTQYF
V: TRBV6-2/TRBV6-3; size: NA; J: TRBJ2-1; D: NA; DNA: TGTGCCAGCAGACTAGAGGGAAACAATGAGCAGTTCTTC; CDR3: CASRLEGNNEQFF
V: TRBV6-1; size: few; J: TRBJ2-2; D: NA; DNA: TGTGCCAGCAGTTTTGGGGCCGGGGAGCTGTTTTTT; CDR3: CASSFGAGELFF
V: TRBV5-1; size: many; J: TRBJ2-2; D: TRBD1; DNA: TGCGCCAGCAGCTATTACCGACAGGGGCTGGGCACCGGGGAGCTGTTTTTT; CDR3: CASSYYRQGLGTGELFF
V: TRBV28; size: few; J: TRBJ1-2; D: NA; DNA: TGTGCCAGCAGTCTGCCAGGGACAATCAGCTATGGCTACACCTTC; CDR3: CASSLPGTISYGYTF
V: TRBV6-6; size: NA; J: TRBJ2-6; D: NA; DNA: TGTGCCAGCATCGGGAAACAATCTAACTCTGGGGCCAACGTCCTGACTTTC; CDR3: CASIGKQSNSGANVLTF
V: TRBV5-4; size: few; J: TRBJ1-2; D: NA; DNA: TGTGCCAGCAGCTTATCCAGCGGTAGCGGCTACACCTTC; CDR3: CASSLSSGSGYTF
V: TRBV11-2; size: NA; J: TRBJ1-1; D: NA; DNA: TGTGCCAGCAGCTTAGCAGACACCTTAAACACTGAAGCTTTCTTT; CDR3: CASSLADTLNTEAFF
V: TRBV5-1; size: few; J: TRBJ1-5; D: NA; DNA: TGCGCCAGCAGCTTGGTTGGGGGCAAGCAGCCCCAGCATTTT; CDR3: CASSLVGGKQPQHF
V: TRBV12-3/TRBV12-4; size: many; J: TRBJ2-7; D: TRBD2; DNA: TGTGCCAGCAGTATTCTAGCGGGAGGGCCCTACGAGCAGTACTTC; CDR3: CASSILAGGPYEQYF
V: TRBV9; size: NA; J: TRBJ2-3; D: NA; DNA: TGTGCCAGCAGCGTAGTCCCGTCCACAGATACGCAGTGTTTT; CDR3: CASSVVPSTDTQCF
V: TRBV6-5; size: few; J: TRBJ1-1; D: NA; DNA: TGTGCCAGCAGGTCCACAGGGTTGAACACTGAAGCTTTCTTT; CDR3: CASRSTGLNTEAFF
V: TRBV5-1; size: NA; J: TRBJ1-4; D: NA; DNA: TGCGCCAGCAGCAGGGGTGAGATTGTTGAAAAACTGTTTTTT; CDR3: CASSRGEIVEKLFF
V: TRBV4-1; size: few; J: TRBJ1-2; D: NA; DNA: TGCGCCAGCAGCCCAACGTCCCGCTATGGCTACACCTTC; CDR3: CASSPTSRYGYTF
V: TRBV7-9; size: NA; J: TRBJ2-1; D: TRBD2; DNA: TGTGCCAGCAGCTTAAAACTAGCGGGAGTCTGGTTCTTC; CDR3: CASSLKLAGVWFF
V: TRBV6-5; size: few; J: TRBJ1-2; D: NA; DNA: TGTGCCAGCAGTCTGGCACAGGCCTACTATGGCTACACCTTC; CDR3: CASSLAQAYYGYTF
V: TRBV6-1; size: NA; J: TRBJ2-1; D: NA; DNA: TGTGCCAGCAGTGGATTCGGCGATGAGCAGTTCTTC; CDR3: CASSGFGDEQFF
V: TRBV30; size: few; J: TRBJ2-7; D: NA; DNA: TGTGCCTGGAGTGTCTACTTCTACGAGCAGTACTTC; CDR3: CAWSVYFYEQYF
V: TRBV15; size: NA; J: TRBJ1-5; D: NA; DNA: TGTGCCACCAGCAGGTCAAGCTATAGCAATCAGCCCCAGCATTTT; CDR3: CATSRSSYSNQPQHF
V: TRBV20-1; size: NA; J: TRBJ2-7; D: NA; DNA: TGCAGTGCTCCGTCGAGGGGCGAGCAGTACTTC; CDR3: CSAPSRGEQYF
V: TRBV7-9; size: NA; J: TRBJ2-5; D: TRBD2; DNA: TGTGCCAGCAGCCGGGACGGGTCCGGGAGGGAGACCCAGTACTTC; CDR3: CASSRDGSGRETQYF
V: TRBV27; size: NA; J: TRBJ2-7; D: NA; DNA: TGTGCCAGCAGAACAGCGTACAGGAGGAATTCCTACGAGCAGTACTTC; CDR3: CASRTAYRRNSYEQYF